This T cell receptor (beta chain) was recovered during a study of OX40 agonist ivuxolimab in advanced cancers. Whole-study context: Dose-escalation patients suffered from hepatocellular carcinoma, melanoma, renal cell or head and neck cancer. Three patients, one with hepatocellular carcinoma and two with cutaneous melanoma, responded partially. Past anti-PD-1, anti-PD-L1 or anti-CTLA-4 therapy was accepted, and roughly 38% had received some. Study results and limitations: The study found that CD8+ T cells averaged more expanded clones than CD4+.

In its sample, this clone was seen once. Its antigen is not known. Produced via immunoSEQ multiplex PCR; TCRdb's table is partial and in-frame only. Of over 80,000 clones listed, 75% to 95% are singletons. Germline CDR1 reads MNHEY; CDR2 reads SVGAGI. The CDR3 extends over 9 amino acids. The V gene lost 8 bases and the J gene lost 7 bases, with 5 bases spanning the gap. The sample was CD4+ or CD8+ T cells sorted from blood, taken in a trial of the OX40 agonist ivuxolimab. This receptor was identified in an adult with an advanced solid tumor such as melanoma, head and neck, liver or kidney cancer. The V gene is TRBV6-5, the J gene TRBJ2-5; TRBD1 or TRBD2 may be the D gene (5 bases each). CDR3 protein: CASGGTQYF. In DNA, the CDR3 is TGTGCCAGCGGGGGGACCCAGTACTTC.